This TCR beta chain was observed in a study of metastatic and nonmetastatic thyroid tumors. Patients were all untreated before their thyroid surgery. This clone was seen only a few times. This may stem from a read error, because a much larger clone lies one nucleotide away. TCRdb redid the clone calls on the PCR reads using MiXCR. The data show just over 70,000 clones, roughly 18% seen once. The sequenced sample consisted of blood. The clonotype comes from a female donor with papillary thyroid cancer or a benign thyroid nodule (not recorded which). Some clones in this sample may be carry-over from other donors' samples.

Here the CDR3 reads CAIGPNNEKLFF. CDR3 nucleotide sequence: TGTGCCATCGGGCCTAATAATGAAAAACTGTTTTTT. This chain uses TRBV9 with TRBJ1-4; no reliable D call. The germline V and J ends were trimmed by 9 bases and 4 bases, with 10 bases remaining between them. Germline CDR1 reads SGDLS; CDR2 reads YYNGEE. The CDR3 totals 12 residues.